This TCR beta chain was recovered during a study of OX40 agonist ivuxolimab in advanced cancers. Looking at the study overall: Patients were infused with ivuxolimab every 2 weeks at 0.01 to 10 mg/kg. Patients in dose escalation had liver, melanoma, kidney or head and neck cancers.

Data came from immunoSEQ multiplex PCR; TCRdb stores just in-frame clones and leaves some out. The sample has tens of thousands of clones, 90% to 95% seen once. The CDR3 consists of 16 residues. Trimming at V came to 1 base and at J to 3 bases, leaving 5 bases not matched to a gene. From germline, CDR1 is KGHSH and CDR2 LQKENI. The TCR originated in an adult with an advanced solid tumor such as melanoma, head and neck, liver or kidney cancer. The chain uses TRBV18 and TRBJ2-2; 7 nucleotides match TRBD1. The input for sequencing was CD4+ or CD8+ T cells sorted from blood, taken in a trial of the OX40 agonist ivuxolimab. Written as DNA, the CDR3 is TGTGCCAGCTCACCACGAGGACAGGCCCACACCGGGGAGCTGTTTTTT. This translates into CASSPRGQAHTGELFF.